A single sample is the source of the 7 T cell receptor beta chains below, sequenced in a study of T cell clonality in common variable immunodeficiency. Method: immunoSEQ multiplex PCR; TCRdb's copy keeps in-frame clones and lacks some. The sample was found to contain about 52,000 clones, and every one recurs. Specimen: peripheral blood mononuclear cells. All receptors come from a person between 18 and 70 years old in good health.

With regard to this clone: Read data end 3 residues before the CDR3 end; the end is taken from the germline J gene. The rearrangement links TRBV11-2 to TRBJ1-5; the D is unclear. The CDR3 length is 15 residues. The V gene's germline CDR1 is SGHAT and CDR2 FQNNGV. V dropped 1 base and J dropped 1 base, with 8 bases sitting between them. Partial CDR3 DNA: TGTGCCAGCAGCTTAGGGGCTCCCAGCAATCAGCCC. Its translation: CASSLGAPSNQP. The CDR3 in full is CASSLGAPSNQPQHF. Full variable domain (outside the CDR3, taken from reference TRBV11-2 and TRBJ1-5): EAGVAQSPRYKIIEKRQSVAFWCNPISGHATLYWYQQILGQGPKLLIQFQNNGVVDDSQLPKDRFSAERLKGVDSTLKIQPAKLEDSAVYLCASSLGAPSNQPQHFGDGTRLSIL.

This clone was observed many times. The read ends 3 residues before the CDR3 terminus; that terminus is restored from the germline J gene. V gene TRBV6-2 or TRBV6-3 combines with J gene TRBJ2-2; D not certain. Germline CDR1 is MNHEY and CDR2 is SVGEGT. The CDR3 is made up of 14 amino acids. V shed 3 bases and J shed 6 bases, with 11 bases lying between them. The sequenced CDR3 bases are TGTGCCAGCAGTTATTCCACTATCGCCGGGGAG. Translated, it gives CASSYSTIAGE. The full-length CDR3 reads as CASSYSTIAGELFF.

The sample holds many counts of this clone. The read terminates 3 residues ahead of where the CDR3 ends, so the germline J gene completes it. This chain links TRBV9 with TRBJ2-7; TRBD2 matches 9 bases. The CDR3 is 15 amino acids. With V trimmed by 4 bases and J by 2 bases, 7 bases remained unmatched. CDR1 and CDR2 from the germline V gene are SGDLS and YYNGEE. The covered CDR3 bases are TGTGCCAGCAGCCGATTAGCGGGAGAGACCTACGAG. The encoded protein is CASSRLAGETYE. In full, the CDR3 reads CASSRLAGETYEQYF.

Many counts were recorded for this clone. The CDR3 DNA, read in part, is TGTGCCAGCTCACCTGGGCTAGCGGGAGTCAAGAATGAG. Its protein product is CASSPGLAGVKNE. The full CDR3 reads CASSPGLAGVKNEQFF. V and J are TRBV18 and TRBJ2-1, with 10 bases aligning to TRBD2. The observed sequence ends 3 residues before the CDR3 terminus, with the missing tail filled in from the germline J gene. With 3 bases clipped from V and 7 bases from J, the junction kept 9 bases outside the gene matches. This CDR3 comprises 16 residues. The germline V gene has CDR1 KGHSH and CDR2 LQKENI.

This clone was observed many times. The read comes to an end 3 residues before the CDR3 does, leaving the germline J gene to fill in the end. This chain connects TRBV10-3 to TRBJ1-2; a weak D match, TRBD1 (6 bases). This CDR3 comprises 15 residues. With 2 bases removed from V and 4 bases from J, the gap between germline ends came to 14 bases. Per germline, CDR1 ENHRY and CDR2 SYGVKD. The CDR3 region is CAISEAGPGVYGYTF. Partial CDR3 DNA: TGTGCCATCAGTGAGGCGGGCCCAGGGGTCTATGGC.

This clone was observed a few times. The read comes to an end 3 residues before the CDR3 does, leaving the germline J gene to fill in the end. This rearrangement joins TRBV18 to TRBJ2-2, with 11 bases that match TRBD1. V shed 4 bases, J shed 2 bases, and the junction held 9 bases outside the gene matches. Germline lookup yields CDR1 KGHSH and CDR2 LQKENI. The CDR3 extends over 18 amino acids. The CDR3 region is CASSHRDRGTPNTGELFF. CDR3 DNA (partial): TGTGCCAGCTCACACCGGGACAGGGGGACCCCAAACACCGGGGAG.

This clone was observed many times. The sequenced part of the CDR3 DNA is TGTGCCACCTCGACCCCGGGACTGCCGTACCAAGAGACC. Translation: CATSTPGLPYQET. The entire CDR3 protein is CATSTPGLPYQETQYF. The chain carries TRBV6-2 or TRBV6-3 and TRBJ2-5; D might be TRBD2 (6 bases). The sequence runs out 3 residues before the end of the CDR3; the remainder is reconstructed from the germline J gene. Between the trimmed V and J ends, which lost 10 bases and 0 bases, there was a span of 21 bases. CDR1 is MNHEY and CDR2 is SVGEGT in the germline V gene. The CDR3 has 16 amino acids.